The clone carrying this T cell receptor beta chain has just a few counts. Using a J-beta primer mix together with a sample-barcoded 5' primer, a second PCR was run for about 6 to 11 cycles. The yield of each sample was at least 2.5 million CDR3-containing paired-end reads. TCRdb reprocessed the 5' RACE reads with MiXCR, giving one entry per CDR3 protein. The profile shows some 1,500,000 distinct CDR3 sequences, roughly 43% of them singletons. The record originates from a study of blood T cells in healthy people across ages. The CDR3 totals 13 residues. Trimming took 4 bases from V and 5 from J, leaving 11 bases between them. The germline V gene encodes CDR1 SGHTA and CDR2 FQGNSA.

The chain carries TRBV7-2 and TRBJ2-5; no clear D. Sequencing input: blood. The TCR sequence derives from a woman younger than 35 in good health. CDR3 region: CASSSYVMETQYF. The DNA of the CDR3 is TGTGCCAGCAGCTCTTATGTTATGGAGACCCAGTACTTC.